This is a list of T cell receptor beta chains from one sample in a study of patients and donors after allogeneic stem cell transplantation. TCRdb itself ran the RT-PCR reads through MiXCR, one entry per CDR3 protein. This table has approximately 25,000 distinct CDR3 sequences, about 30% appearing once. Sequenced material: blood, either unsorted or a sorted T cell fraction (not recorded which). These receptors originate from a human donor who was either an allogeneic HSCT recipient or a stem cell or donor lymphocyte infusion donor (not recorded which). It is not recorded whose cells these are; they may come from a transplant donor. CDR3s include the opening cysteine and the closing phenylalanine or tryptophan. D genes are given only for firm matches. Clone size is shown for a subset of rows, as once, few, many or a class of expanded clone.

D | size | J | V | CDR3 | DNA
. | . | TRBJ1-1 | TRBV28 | CASSPPRNTEAFF | TGTGCCAGCAGTCCACCGCGGAACACTGAAGCTTTCTTT
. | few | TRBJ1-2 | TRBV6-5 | CASSTRSERYGYTF | TGTGCCAGCAGTACCCGCAGTGAGCGCTATGGCTACACCTTC
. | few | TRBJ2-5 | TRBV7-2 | CASSSPDTQETQYF | TGTGCCAGCAGCTCCCCGGACACCCAAGAGACCCAGTACTTC
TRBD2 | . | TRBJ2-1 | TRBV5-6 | CASSSRLAGGWNEQFF | TGTGCCAGCAGCTCCCGACTAGCGGGGGGTTGGAATGAGCAGTTCTTC
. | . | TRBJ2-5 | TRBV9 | CASTLGGTRVQETQYF | TGTGCCAGCACCCTTGGAGGGACAAGGGTCCAAGAGACCCAGTACTTC
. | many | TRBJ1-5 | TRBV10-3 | CAISEKRGRREPQHF | TGTGCCATCAGTGAAAAAAGAGGGAGACGGGAGCCCCAGCATTTT
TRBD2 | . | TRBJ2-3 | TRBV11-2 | CASSLAGRRTDTQYF | TGTGCCAGCAGCTTAGCCGGGAGGCGCACAGATACGCAGTATTTT
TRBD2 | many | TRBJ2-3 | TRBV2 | CASRRATSGDTQYF | TGTGCCAGCAGGAGGGCGACTAGCGGGGATACGCAGTATTTT
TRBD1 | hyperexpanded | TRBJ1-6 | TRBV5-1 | CASSTGGNSPLHF | TGCGCCAGCAGCACAGGGGGTAATTCACCCCTCCACTTT
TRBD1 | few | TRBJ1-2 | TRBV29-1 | CSVGQGANYGYTF | TGCAGCGTTGGACAGGGCGCTAACTATGGCTACACCTTC
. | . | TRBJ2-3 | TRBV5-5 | CASSLGQGSTDTQYF | TGTGCCAGCAGCTTGGGGCAGGGTAGCACAGATACGCAGTATTTT
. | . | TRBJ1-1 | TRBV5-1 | CASSLGGGPEAFF | TGCGCCAGCAGCTTAGGTGGGGGCCCTGAAGCTTTCTTT
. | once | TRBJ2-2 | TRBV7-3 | CASSLNGGQELFF | TGTGCCAGCAGCTTAAATGGAGGACAGGAGCTGTTTTTT
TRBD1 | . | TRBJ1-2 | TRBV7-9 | CASSNDRGFLYGYTF | TGTGCCAGCAGCAACGACAGGGGGTTTCTATATGGCTACACCTTC
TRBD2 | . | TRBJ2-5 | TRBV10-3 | CAISEISGGETQYF | TGTGCCATCAGTGAGATTAGCGGGGGAGAGACCCAGTACTTC
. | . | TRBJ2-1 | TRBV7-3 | CASSLTGARPSNEQFF | TGTGCCAGCAGCTTAACGGGGGCCCGGCCCTCCAATGAGCAGTTCTTC
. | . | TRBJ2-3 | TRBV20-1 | CSARSGAWTDTQYF | TGCAGTGCTAGAAGTGGGGCCTGGACAGATACGCAGTATTTT
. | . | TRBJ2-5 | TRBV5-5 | CASSNAQSETQYF | TGTGCCAGCAGCAATGCGCAGTCAGAGACCCAGTACTTC
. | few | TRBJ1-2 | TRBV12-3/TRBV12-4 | CASSFPGYGYTF | TGTGCCAGCAGTTTTCCAGGCTATGGCTACACCTTC
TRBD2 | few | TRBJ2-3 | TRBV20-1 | CSARTVAGEDTQYF | TGCAGTGCTAGAACTGTAGCGGGGGAAGATACGCAGTATTTT
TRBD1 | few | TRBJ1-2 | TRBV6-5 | CASSYGGGHYGYTF | TGTGCCAGCAGTTACGGAGGGGGCCACTATGGCTACACCTTC
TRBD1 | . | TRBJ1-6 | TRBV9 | CASSVTTGAGSPLHF | TGTGCCAGCAGCGTAACGACAGGGGCCGGATCACCCCTCCACTTT
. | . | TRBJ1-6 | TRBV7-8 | CASSLASGGIGSPLHF | TGTGCCAGCAGCTTAGCGAGTGGCGGGATAGGGTCACCCCTCCACTTT
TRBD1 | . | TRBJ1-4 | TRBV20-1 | CSARDQTGVHEKLFF | TGCAGTGCTAGAGATCAGACAGGGGTCCACGAAAAACTGTTTTTT
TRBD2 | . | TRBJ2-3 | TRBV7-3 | CASSLRLAGGSTDTQYF | TGTGCCAGCAGCTTACGACTAGCGGGGGGTAGCACAGATACGCAGTATTTT
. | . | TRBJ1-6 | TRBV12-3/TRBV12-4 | CASSPSRSSYNSPLHF | TGTGCCAGCAGTCCGTCTAGGAGCTCCTATAATTCACCCCTCCACTTT
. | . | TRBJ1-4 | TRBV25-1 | CASSGPASEKLFF | TGTGCCAGCAGTGGCCCGGCGAGCGAAAAACTGTTTTTT
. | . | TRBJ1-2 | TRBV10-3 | CAIQDKRGIGYTF | TGTGCCATCCAAGATAAAAGGGGCATTGGCTACACCTTC
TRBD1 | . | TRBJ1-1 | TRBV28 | CATHRGIGTEAFF | TGTGCCACTCACAGGGGAATCGGCACTGAAGCTTTCTTT
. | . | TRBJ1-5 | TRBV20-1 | CSAASWTDYSNQPQHF | TGCAGTGCTGCTTCTTGGACCGATTATAGCAATCAGCCCCAGCATTTT
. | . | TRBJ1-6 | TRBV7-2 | CASSLSRRSNSPLHF | TGTGCCAGCAGCTTATCCCGACGTAGTAATTCACCCCTCCACTTT
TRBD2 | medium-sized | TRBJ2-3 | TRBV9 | CASSFDSGGTTDTQYF | TGTGCCAGCAGCTTCGATAGCGGGGGGACCACAGATACGCAGTATTTT
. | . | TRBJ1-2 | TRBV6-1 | CASSRSKVGTNYGYTF | TGTGCCAGCAGTCGAAGCAAAGTCGGGACGAACTATGGCTACACCTTC
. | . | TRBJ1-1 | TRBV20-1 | CSARNQMNTEAFF | TGCAGTGCTAGGAACCAAATGAACACTGAAGCTTTCTTT
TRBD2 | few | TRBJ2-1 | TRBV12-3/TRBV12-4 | CASSPGLAEYNEQFF | TGTGCCAGCAGCCCGGGACTAGCGGAATACAATGAGCAGTTCTTC
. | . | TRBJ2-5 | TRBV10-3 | CAISEGREETQYF | TGTGCCATCTCTGAGGGCAGGGAGGAGACCCAGTACTTC
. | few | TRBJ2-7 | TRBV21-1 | CASSFMSYEQYF | TGTGCCAGCAGCTTCATGAGCTACGAGCAGTACTTC
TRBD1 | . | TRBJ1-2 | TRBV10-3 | CATQGAGSGYTF | TGTGCCACCCAGGGGGCAGGGAGTGGCTACACCTTC
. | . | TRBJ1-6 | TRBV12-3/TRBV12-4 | CASSSLNSPLHF | TGTGCCAGCAGTTCTCTTAATTCACCCCTCCACTTT
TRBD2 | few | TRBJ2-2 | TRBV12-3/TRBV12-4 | CASNREVQNTGELFF | TGTGCCAGCAACCGGGAGGTCCAGAACACCGGGGAGCTGTTTTTT
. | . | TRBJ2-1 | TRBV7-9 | CASSSVGAARNEQFF | TGTGCCAGCAGCTCAGTGGGGGCCGCTCGGAATGAGCAGTTCTTC
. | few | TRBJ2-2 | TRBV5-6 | CASSLPRTIFANTGELFF | TGTGCCAGCAGCTTGCCTCGGACGATTTTCGCGAACACCGGGGAGCTGTTTTTT
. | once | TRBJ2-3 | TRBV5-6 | CASSLDNTDTQYF | TGTGCCAGCAGCTTGGACAACACAGATACGCAGTATTTT
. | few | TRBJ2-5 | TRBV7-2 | CASSPQTVQETQYF | TGTGCCAGCAGCCCACAGACAGTTCAAGAGACCCAGTACTTC
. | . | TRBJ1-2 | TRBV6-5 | CASRPRTDLYYGYTF | TGTGCCAGCCGGCCTCGGACAGACCTTTACTATGGCTACACCTTC
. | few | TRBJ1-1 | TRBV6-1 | CASRAKDSMNTEAFF | TGTGCCAGCAGGGCAAAGGACAGCATGAACACTGAAGCTTTCTTT
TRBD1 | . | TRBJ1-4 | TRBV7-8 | CASRPRGQGNEKLFF | TGTGCCAGCAGGCCCAGGGGACAGGGGAATGAAAAACTGTTTTTT
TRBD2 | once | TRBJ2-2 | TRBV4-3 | CASSQERLDRTSWTGELFF | TGCGCCAGCAGCCAAGAGCGCCTTGATAGGACTAGCTGGACCGGGGAGCTGTTTTTT
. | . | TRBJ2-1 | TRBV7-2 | CASTLTARSYNEQFF | TGTGCCAGCACCCTGACAGCTCGCTCCTACAATGAGCAGTTCTTC
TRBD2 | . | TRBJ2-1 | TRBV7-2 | CASPSGDEQFF | TGTGCCAGCCCTAGCGGCGATGAGCAGTTCTTC
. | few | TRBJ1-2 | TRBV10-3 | CAISEPGPNLDYGYTF | TGTGCCATCAGTGAACCCGGACCGAATCTAGACTATGGCTACACCTTC
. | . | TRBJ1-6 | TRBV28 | CASSLPVRTSPLHF | TGTGCCAGCAGTTTACCTGTCCGGACTTCACCCCTCCACTTT
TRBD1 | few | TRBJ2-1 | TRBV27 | CASSTYRGQGAVYNEQFF | TGTGCCAGCAGCACTTATCGGGGGCAGGGGGCGGTTTACAATGAGCAGTTCTTC
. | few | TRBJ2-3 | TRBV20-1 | CSASLPPTDTQYF | TGCAGTGCTAGTCTCCCCCCCACAGATACGCAGTATTTT
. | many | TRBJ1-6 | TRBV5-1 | CASSALQAYNSPLHF | TGCGCCAGCAGCGCCCTACAGGCTTATAATTCACCCCTCCACTTT
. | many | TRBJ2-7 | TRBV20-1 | CSAALAEQYF | TGCAGTGCTGCCCTAGCGGAGCAGTACTTC
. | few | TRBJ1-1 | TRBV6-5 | CASSFLGGPMNTEAFF | TGTGCCAGCAGTTTCCTCGGGGGGCCCATGAACACTGAAGCTTTCTTT
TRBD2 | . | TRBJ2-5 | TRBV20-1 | CSARRGGETQYF | TGCAGTGCTAGACGCGGGGGGGAGACCCAGTACTTC
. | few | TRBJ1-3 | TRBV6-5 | CASSYSGTGNTIYF | TGTGCCAGCAGTTACTCGGGGACCGGAAACACCATATATTTT
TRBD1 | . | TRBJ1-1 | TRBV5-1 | CTSSLGDSTEAFF | TGCACCAGCAGCTTGGGGGACAGCACTGAAGCTTTCTTT